The 16 T cell receptor beta chains below all came from one sample that was sequenced in a study of T cells after yellow fever vaccination. TCRdb fed the 5' RACE reads into MiXCR, producing one record per CDR3 protein. In the table there are roughly 63,000 distinct CDR3 sequences, 7.4% of which are singletons. The material sequenced was CD8+ T cells sorted from PBMCs, taken 15 days after the yellow fever booster vaccination. These receptors were obtained from a man aged 30-40 years who received the YFV17D yellow fever vaccine.

This clonotype was seen only a few times. CDR3 DNA sequence: TGCAGTGCTAGAGATGGGGGGGGGGATGAAAAACTGTTTTTT. Protein: CSARDGGGDEKLFF. This rearrangement joins TRBV20-1 to TRBJ1-4, with D possibly matching TRBD1 (5 bases). Trimming stripped 0 bases from V and 6 bases from J, with 11 bases between. This CDR3 has 14 amino acids. The germline V gene encodes CDR1 DFQATT and CDR2 SNEGSKA (reference sequence).

This clonotype was observed many times. The gene calls are TRBV5-1 and TRBJ1-1, with D perhaps TRBD1 (6 bases). Trimming left V 4 bases short and J 8 bases short, with 9 bases between. This CDR3 contains 11 residues. The germline CDR1 and CDR2 sequences are SGHRS and YFSETQ. The CDR3 here is CASSIGTEAFF. CDR3 sequence (DNA): TGCGCCAGCAGCATTGGGACAGAAGCTTTCTTT.

This clonotype occurred many times. V gene TRBV28 combines with J gene TRBJ2-2; D remains unclear. Deletions cut 1 base from V and 4 bases from J, with 4 bases between. From germline, CDR1 is MDHEN and CDR2 SYDVKM. This CDR3 spans 13 amino acids. The CDR3 loop reads CASSLSSTGELFF. The CDR3 coding sequence is TGTGCCAGCAGTTTATCTAGCACCGGGGAGCTGTTTTTT.

This clonotype was recorded at least ten times. Just one base apart from a much larger clone, this may be a read error. This sequence joins TRBV12-3 or TRBV12-4 and TRBJ2-1; TRBD2 might be the D (6 bases). The CDR3 has 14 amino acids. V was pared by 5 bases and J by 0 bases, with 8 bases between. The CDR3 loop reads CASSISGSYNEQFF. The CDR3 DNA reads TGTGCCAGCAGTATTAGCGGCTCCTACAATGAGCAGTTCTTC.

This clonotype has at least ten counts. The chain combines TRBV11-1 with TRBJ1-2; possible D gene TRBD1, 5 bases. The CDR3 has 18 residues. In germline, CDR1 is SGHAT, CDR2 FQDESV (reference sequence). The V end lost 0 bases, the J end lost 6 bases, and 23 bases lay between the germline ends. CDR3 in DNA: TGTGCCAGCAGCTTAGCGCTAGAGACAGACAGCCTCTTCAATGGCTACACCTTC. Translation: CASSLALETDSLFNGYTF. The full variable domain, in which reference TRBV11-1 and TRBJ1-2 provide the parts outside the CDR3, is EAEVAQSPRYKITEKSQAVAFWCDPISGHATLYWYRQILGQGPELLVQFQDESVVDDSQLPKDRFSAERLKGVDSTLKIQPAELGDSAMYLCASSLALETDSLFNGYTFGSGTRLTVV.

As concerns this clonotype: Just one base apart from a much larger clone, this may be a read error. The chain couples TRBV7-9 to TRBJ1-1, with TRBD1 identical over 7 bases. This CDR3 is built from 14 residues. Germline loops: CDR1 SEHNR, CDR2 FQNEAQ (reference sequence). CDR3 region: CASSPGTENTEASF. CDR3 nucleotides: TGTGCCAGCAGCCCCGGGACAGAGAACACTGAAGCTTCCTTT.

This clonotype was seen at least ten times. The rearrangement uses TRBV11-1 and TRBJ2-1; 13 bases map to TRBD2. The CDR3 consists of 18 residues. Germline V CDR1 and CDR2: SGHAT, FQDESV (reference sequence). V lost 4 bases and J lost 6; bases outside the gene matches: 12. In DNA, the CDR3 is TGTGCCAGCAGCTCGACCCGGTCGGGACTAGCGGGGCCCAATGAGCAGTTCTTC. Amino acids: CASSSTRSGLAGPNEQFF.

In its sample, this clonotype was seen many times. The chain has TRBV12-3 or TRBV12-4 and TRBJ2-1; 14 bases are shared with TRBD2. The V and J ends lost 1 base and 15 bases, in that order; junction bases with no gene match: 8. This CDR3 has 15 residues. CDR3 sequence reads: CASSLEGLAGDGSFF. DNA for the CDR3: TGTGCCAGCAGTTTAGAGGGACTAGCGGGAGATGGTTCGTTCTTC.

This clonotype was seen a handful of times. The CDR3 nucleotides read TGTGCCAGTGCCTCTAGCCGGGTCACTGAAGCTTTCTTT. It codes for CASASSRVTEAFF. The chain recombines TRBV7-6 with TRBJ1-1; D gene uncertain. V lost 9 bases and J 4 bases, leaving 15 bases between the germline ends. Germline V lookup: CDR1 SGHVS, CDR2 FNYEAQ. The CDR3 covers 13 residues.

This chain connects TRBV7-2 to TRBJ1-5; D is unresolved. This CDR3 region has 14 residues. V was trimmed by 2 bases and J by 9 bases, leaving 14 bases between them. The germline V gene has CDR1 SGHTA and CDR2 FQGNSA. CDR3 in amino acids: CASSLLEGLMPQHF. The CDR3 nucleotides are TGTGCCAGCAGCTTACTTGAGGGCCTGATGCCCCAGCATTTT.

This clonotype was observed many times. The chain employs TRBV10-3 and TRBJ1-3; 7 nucleotides line up with TRBD1. The CDR3 is 14 residues long. J was trimmed by 4 bases and V by 4 bases; bases with no gene match: 4. The germline gives CDR1 ENHRY, CDR2 SYGVKD. The CDR3 nucleotides are TGTGCCATCAGTGCCGGGACAGCGGGAAACACCATATATTTT. As protein: CAISAGTAGNTIYF.

Ten or more counts support this clonotype. The rearrangement joins TRBV29-1 to TRBJ2-7, with D unclear. Germline V gene data show CDR1 as SQVTM and CDR2 as ANQGSEA. V lost 3 bases and J 3 bases, leaving 9 bases between the germline ends. The CDR3 is made up of 12 amino acids. The CDR3 sequence is CSVENSYYEQYF. The CDR3 nucleotides read TGCAGCGTTGAGAACTCCTACTACGAGCAGTACTTC.

This clonotype has ten or more counts. The rearrangement links TRBV4-3 to TRBJ2-7; tentative D call: TRBD2 (5 bases). Trimming removed 4 bases from V and 3 bases from J, with 13 bases in between. CDR3 length: 14 residues. Germline CDR1 reads LGHNA; CDR2 reads YSLEER. CDR3 loop: CASSPEEEHYEQYF. As DNA, the CDR3 is TGCGCCAGCAGCCCTGAGGAGGAGCACTACGAGCAGTACTTC.

At least ten counts were recorded for this clonotype. The gene calls are TRBV7-9 and TRBJ2-7, with TRBD1 matching 10 bases. Germline V lookup: CDR1 SEHNR, CDR2 FQNEAQ (reference sequence). The CDR3 runs 15 residues. With V trimmed by 4 bases and J by 5 bases, 8 bases remained unmatched. The CDR3 is CASSYLGTGDNEQYF. Here the CDR3 DNA reads TGTGCCAGCAGCTACCTAGGGACAGGGGACAACGAGCAGTACTTC.

This clonotype appeared many times. The chain is built from TRBV7-6 and TRBJ2-7; D not certain. CDR1 SGHVS and CDR2 FNYEAQ come from the germline V gene. With 1 base removed from V and 1 base from J, the gap between germline ends came to 2 bases. The CDR3 is 12 amino acids. The CDR3 DNA sequence: TGTGCCAGCAGCTTAGGTTCCTACGAGCAGTACTTC. Protein product: CASSLGSYEQYF.

This clonotype appeared many times. The J gene is TRBJ2-1, the V gene TRBV27; D possibly corresponds to TRBD1 (5 bases). Germline V gene sequence: CDR1 MNHEY, CDR2 SMNVEV (reference sequence). V was trimmed by 3 bases and J by 5 bases, leaving 11 bases between them. The length of the CDR3 is 14 residues. The CDR3 region is CASSLWTNNNEQFF. The DNA of the CDR3 is TGTGCCAGCAGTTTGTGGACAAACAACAATGAGCAGTTCTTC.